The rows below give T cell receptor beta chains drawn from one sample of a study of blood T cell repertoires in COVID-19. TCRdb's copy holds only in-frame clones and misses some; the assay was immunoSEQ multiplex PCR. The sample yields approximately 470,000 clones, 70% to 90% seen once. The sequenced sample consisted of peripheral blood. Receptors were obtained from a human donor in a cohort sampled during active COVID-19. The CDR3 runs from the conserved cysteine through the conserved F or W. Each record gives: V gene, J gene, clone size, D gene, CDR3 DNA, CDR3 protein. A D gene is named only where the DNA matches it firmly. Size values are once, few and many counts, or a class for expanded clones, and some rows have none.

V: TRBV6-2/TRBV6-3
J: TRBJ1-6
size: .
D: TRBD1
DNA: TGTGCCAGCAGTCCAGGGGGCGGATCACCCCTCCACTTT
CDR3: CASSPGGGSPLHF

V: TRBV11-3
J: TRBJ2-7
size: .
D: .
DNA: TGTGCCAGCAGCTTACTCGGACAGACTTCCTACGAGCAGTACTTC
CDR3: CASSLLGQTSYEQYF

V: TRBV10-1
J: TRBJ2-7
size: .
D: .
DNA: TGCGCCAGCAGCGGGAGTTTCGAGCAGTACTTC
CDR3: CASSGSFEQYF

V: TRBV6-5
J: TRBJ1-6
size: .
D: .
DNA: TGTGCCAGCAGTTCTAACCTTAGGGGTTCACCCCTCCACTTT
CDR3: CASSSNLRGSPLHF

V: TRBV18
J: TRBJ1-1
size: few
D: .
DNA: TGTGCCAGCTCACCGCGGACAGCTGAAGCTTTCTTT
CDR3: CASSPRTAEAFF

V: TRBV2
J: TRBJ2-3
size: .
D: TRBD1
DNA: TGTGCCAGCAGCGGAAGGACAGGGGGTGGAGATACGCAGTATTTT
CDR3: CASSGRTGGGDTQYF

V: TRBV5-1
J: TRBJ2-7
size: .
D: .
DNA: TGCGCCAGCAGCTTAGGCGGCGTCCCCTACGAGCAGTACTTC
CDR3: CASSLGGVPYEQYF

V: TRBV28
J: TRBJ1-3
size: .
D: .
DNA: TGTGCCAGCATTAAACAGGGTTTCGGAAACACCATATATTTT
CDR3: CASIKQGFGNTIYF

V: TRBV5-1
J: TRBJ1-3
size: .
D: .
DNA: TGCGCCAGCAGCTTGGGGAGTGGAGGCTCTGGAAACACCATATATTTT
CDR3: CASSLGSGGSGNTIYF

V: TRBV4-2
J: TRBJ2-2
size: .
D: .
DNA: TGTGCCAGCAGCCAAGATGGGGGCGGTCCCAGCACCGGGGAGCTGTTTTTT
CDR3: CASSQDGGGPSTGELFF

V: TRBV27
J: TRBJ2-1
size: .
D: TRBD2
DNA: TGTGCCAGCAGTGTAGCGGGAGCCTACAATGAGCAGTTCTTC
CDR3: CASSVAGAYNEQFF

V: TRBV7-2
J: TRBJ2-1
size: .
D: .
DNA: TGTGCCAGCAGCTTAGCAGCGGGCCCCTACAATGAGCAGTTCTTC
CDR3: CASSLAAGPYNEQFF

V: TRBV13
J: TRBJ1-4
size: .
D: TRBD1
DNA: TGTGCCAGCAGCAACCGGGACAGGGCCGAAAAACTGTTTTTT
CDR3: CASSNRDRAEKLFF

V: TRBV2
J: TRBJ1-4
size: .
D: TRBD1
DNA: TGTGCCAGCAGTAGGGACAGGGGTGGTGAAAAACTGTTTTTT
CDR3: CASSRDRGGEKLFF

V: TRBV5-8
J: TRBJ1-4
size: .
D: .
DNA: TGTGCCAGCAGCTTGGGACAGCCTTCCAATGAAAAACTGTTTTTT
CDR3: CASSLGQPSNEKLFF

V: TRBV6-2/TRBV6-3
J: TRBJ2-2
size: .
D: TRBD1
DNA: TGTGCCAGCAGTTACCTTGGGACAGGGATCACCGGGGAGCTGTTTTTT
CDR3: CASSYLGTGITGELFF

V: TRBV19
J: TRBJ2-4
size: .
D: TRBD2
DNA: TGTGCCAGTACCACTACTAGCGTCGGCATTCAGTACTTC
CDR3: CASTTTSVGIQYF

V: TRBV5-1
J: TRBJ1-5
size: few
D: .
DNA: TGCGCCAGCAGCCCCTCGGGGTTCAATCAGCCCCAGCATTTT
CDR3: CASSPSGFNQPQHF

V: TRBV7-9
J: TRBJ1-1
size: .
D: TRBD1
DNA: TGTGCCAGCAGCGAGGGACAGGTCATGAACACTGAAGCTTTCTTT
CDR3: CASSEGQVMNTEAFF

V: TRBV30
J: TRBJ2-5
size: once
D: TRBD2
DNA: TGTGCCTGGAGACTAGCGGGGTCCCAAGAGACCCAGTACTTC
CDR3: CAWRLAGSQETQYF

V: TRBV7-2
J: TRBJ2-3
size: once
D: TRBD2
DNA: TGTGCCAGCAGCCCACTAGCGGGAGGGTCAGATACGCAGTATTTT
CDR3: CASSPLAGGSDTQYF

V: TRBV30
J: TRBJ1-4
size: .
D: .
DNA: TGTGCCTGGAGTGCCCAGGTTAATGAAAAACTGTTTTTT
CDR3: CAWSAQVNEKLFF

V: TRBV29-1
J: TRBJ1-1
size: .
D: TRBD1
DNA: TGCAGCGCCGGGGACAGTAGGGACACTGAAGCTTTCTTT
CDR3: CSAGDSRDTEAFF

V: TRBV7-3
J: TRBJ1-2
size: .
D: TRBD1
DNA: TGTGCCAGCAGCCAAACGGGACAGGACGGCAGCGGCTACACCTTC
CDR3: CASSQTGQDGSGYTF

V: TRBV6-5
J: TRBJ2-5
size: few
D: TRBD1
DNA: TGTGCCAGCAGTTTGGAGACAGGGCCCCCGGAGACCCAGTACTTC
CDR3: CASSLETGPPETQYF

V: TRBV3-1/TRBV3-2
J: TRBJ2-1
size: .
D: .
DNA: TGTGCCAGCAGCCAAGTATCCGGGGACAATGAGCAGTTCTTC
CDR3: CASSQVSGDNEQFF

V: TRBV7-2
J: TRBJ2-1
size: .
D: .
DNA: TGTGCCAGCAGCCGGGACTCGGCCTACAATGAGCAGTTCTTC
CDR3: CASSRDSAYNEQFF

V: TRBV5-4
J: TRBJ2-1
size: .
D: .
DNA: TGTGCCAGCAGCTCCGGGTACAATGAGCAGTTCTTC
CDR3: CASSSGYNEQFF

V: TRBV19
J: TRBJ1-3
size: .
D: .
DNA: TGTGCCAGTAGTGCTTACAGGGAGCACCCTGGAAACACCATATATTTT
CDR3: CASSAYREHPGNTIYF

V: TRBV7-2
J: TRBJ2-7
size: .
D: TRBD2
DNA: TGTGCCAGCAGCTTAGTATCGCTAGCGGGCTCCTACGAGCAGTACTTC
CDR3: CASSLVSLAGSYEQYF

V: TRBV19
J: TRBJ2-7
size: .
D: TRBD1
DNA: TGTGCCAGTAGTATGGGGACAGGGGTGTACGAGCAGTACTTC
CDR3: CASSMGTGVYEQYF

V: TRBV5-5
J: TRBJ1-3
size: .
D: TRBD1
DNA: TGTGCCAGCAGCTTCGACAGGGGCGCCGACGCCATATATTTT
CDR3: CASSFDRGADAIYF